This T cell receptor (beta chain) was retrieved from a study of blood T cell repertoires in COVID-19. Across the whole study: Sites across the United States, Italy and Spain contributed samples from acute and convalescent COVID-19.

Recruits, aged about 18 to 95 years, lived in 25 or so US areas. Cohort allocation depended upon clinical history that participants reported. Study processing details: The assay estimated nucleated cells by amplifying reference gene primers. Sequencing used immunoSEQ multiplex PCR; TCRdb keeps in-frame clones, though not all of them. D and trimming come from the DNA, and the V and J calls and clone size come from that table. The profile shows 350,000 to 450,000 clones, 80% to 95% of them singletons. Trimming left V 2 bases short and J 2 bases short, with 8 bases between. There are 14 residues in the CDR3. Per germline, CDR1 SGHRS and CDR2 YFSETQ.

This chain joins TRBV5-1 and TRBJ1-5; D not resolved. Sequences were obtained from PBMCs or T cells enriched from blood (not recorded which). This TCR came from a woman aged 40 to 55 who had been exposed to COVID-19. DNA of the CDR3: TGCGCCAGCAGCTTAAGCGGGGGCAATCAGCCCCAGCATTTT. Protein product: CASSLSGGNQPQHF.